The entry below gives a single T cell receptor beta chain sequence along with its context. The data derive from a study of blood T cell repertoires in COVID-19. Study at large: The United States, Italy and Spain were the sources of the acute and convalescent COVID-19 samples.

TCRdb's table, derived via immunoSEQ multiplex PCR, lists solely in-frame clones and lacks some. The sample yields 200,000 to 250,000 clones, around 80% seen once. This CDR3 is built from 15 residues. V lost 2 bases, J lost 7 bases, and 5 bases stayed unmatched. The germline CDR1 and CDR2 sequences are KGHSY and FQNENV. This clonotype was obtained from a man aged 55-75 years who had recovered from COVID-19. The chain uses TRBV16 and TRBJ1-4; 9 nucleotides align to TRBD1. Input material: PBMCs or T cells enriched from blood (not recorded which). The CDR3, as DNA: TGTGCCAGCAGCCAAACAGGGGGCAAGGTTGAAAAACTGTTTTTT. Amino acids: CASSQTGGKVEKLFF.